Below, one T cell receptor beta chain is given with its context. What it recognizes is unknown. The record originates from a study of T cell responses to AZD1222 COVID-19 vaccine. Profiled with immunoSEQ multiplex PCR; TCRdb holds only in-frame clones, not every one. The sample holds around 150,000 clones, about 91% seen once. General study points: Unmutated regions of variants are reportedly targeted by nearly half of spike-specific TCRs.

The CDR3 is made up of 14 amino acids. V was cut by 2 bases and J by 4 bases, with 9 bases left in between. The input for sequencing was peripheral blood, taken on day 0 of AZD1222 vaccination. This chain joins TRBV23-1 and TRBJ1-5; no firm D call. TRBV23-1 is filed as an ORF, its function uncertain. The TCR originated in an adult in good health. The CDR3, as DNA: TGCGCCAGCAGTCAAGCTGGGTTAAATCAGCCCCAGCATTTT. It encodes CASSQAGLNQPQHF.